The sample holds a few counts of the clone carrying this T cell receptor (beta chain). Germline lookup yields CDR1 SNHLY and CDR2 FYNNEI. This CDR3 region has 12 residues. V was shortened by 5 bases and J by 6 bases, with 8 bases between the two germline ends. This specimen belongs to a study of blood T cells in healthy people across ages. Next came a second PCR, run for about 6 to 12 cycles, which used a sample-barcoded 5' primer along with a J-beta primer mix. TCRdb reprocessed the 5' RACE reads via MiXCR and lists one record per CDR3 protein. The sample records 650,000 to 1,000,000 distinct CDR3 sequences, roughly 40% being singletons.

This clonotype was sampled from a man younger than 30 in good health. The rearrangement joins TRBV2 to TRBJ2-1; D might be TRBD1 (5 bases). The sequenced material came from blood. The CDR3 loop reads CASSYTGNEQFF. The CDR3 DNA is TGTGCCAGCAGTTATACAGGCAATGAGCAGTTCTTC.